This is a list of T cell receptor beta chains from one sample in a study of cytomegalovirus exposure and HLA in healthy donors. Sequenced by immunoSEQ multiplex PCR; TCRdb stores in-frame clones only, minus some. The table includes about 120,000 clones, around 79% detected once. The specimen sequenced was PBMCs. These receptors were taken from a woman younger than 30 in good health and CMV-seronegative. Each CDR3 is given with its conserved first and last residue. A D gene is named only where the DNA matches it firmly. Clone size is not always given. Where it is, it says once, few, many or a class for expanded clones.

v_call,j_call,clone_size,d_call,cdr3_aa,cdr3_nt
TRBV6-1,TRBJ1-4,few,.,CASSDRGGSEKLFF,TGTGCCAGCAGTGACAGGGGTGGTAGTGAAAAACTGTTTTTT
TRBV18,TRBJ1-5,.,.,CASSPFHLGVSNQPQHF,TGTGCCAGCTCACCATTCCACCTTGGAGTGAGCAATCAGCCCCAGCATTTT
TRBV11-2,TRBJ1-2,few,TRBD1,CASSLTGEANYGYTF,TGTGCCAGCAGCCTTACAGGGGAGGCTAACTATGGCTACACCTTC
TRBV6-5,TRBJ1-1,.,.,CASSYGDSSAEAFF,TGTGCCAGCAGTTACGGGGACTCGTCCGCTGAAGCTTTCTTT
TRBV6-5,TRBJ2-3,once,.,CASSWTATDTQYF,TGTGCCAGCAGTTGGACAGCCACAGATACGCAGTATTTT
TRBV29-1,TRBJ1-2,.,TRBD1,CSVQGQDYGYTF,TGCAGCGTCCAGGGACAGGACTATGGCTACACCTTC
TRBV5-1,TRBJ2-7,.,.,CASSQSYEQYF,TGCGCCAGCAGCCAGTCCTACGAGCAGTACTTC
TRBV7-8,TRBJ2-7,few,.,CASSQIAHRGKYEQYF,TGTGCCAGCAGCCAGATCGCCCATAGAGGAAAGTACGAGCAGTACTTC
TRBV5-4,TRBJ1-1,.,.,CASRTGLGDTEAFF,TGTGCCAGCAGAACAGGGCTCGGTGACACTGAAGCTTTCTTT
TRBV29-1,TRBJ2-1,.,.,CSVLTRSSYNEQFF,TGCAGCGTTCTGACTAGGAGCTCCTACAATGAGCAGTTCTTC
TRBV30,TRBJ2-7,.,.,CAWSSGYEQYF,TGTGCCTGGAGTAGCGGCTACGAGCAGTACTTC
TRBV6-1,TRBJ1-4,once,.,CASSQGQGREKLFF,TGTGCCAGCAGTCAAGGGCAGGGAAGGGAAAAACTGTTTTTT
TRBV19,TRBJ2-7,.,TRBD2,CASSMGGSSYEQYF,TGTGCCAGTAGTATGGGAGGGTCCTCCTACGAGCAGTACTTC
TRBV5-1,TRBJ2-1,.,TRBD2,CASSLDGGGYNEQFF,TGCGCCAGCAGCTTGGATGGCGGGGGTTACAATGAGCAGTTCTTC
TRBV11-2,TRBJ2-1,.,.,CASSLVGSIGEQFF,TGTGCCAGCAGCTTAGTGGGCAGCATCGGTGAGCAGTTCTTC
TRBV5-4,TRBJ2-5,once,.,CASSLGEGSYQETQYF,TGTGCCAGCAGCTTGGGTGAGGGTTCGTACCAAGAGACCCAGTACTTC
TRBV13,TRBJ1-4,.,TRBD1,CASSRDRGSEKLFF,TGTGCCAGCAGCCGAGACAGGGGAAGTGAAAAACTGTTTTTT
TRBV5-6,TRBJ2-3,once,.,CASLPSWNSDTQYF,TGTGCCAGCCTTCCTAGCTGGAATTCAGATACGCAGTATTTT
TRBV13,TRBJ1-2,.,.,CASSLLSYGYTF,TGTGCCAGCAGCCTCTTGTCCTATGGCTACACCTTC
TRBV5-1,TRBJ2-3,.,TRBD2,CASSLAGGPTDTQYF,TGCGCCAGCAGCTTGGCGGGGGGGCCCACAGATACGCAGTATTTT
TRBV30,TRBJ1-1,.,.,CAWSGGTTYNTEAFF,TGTGCCTGGAGTGGGGGGACTACTTACAACACTGAAGCTTTCTTT
TRBV5-4,TRBJ2-5,few,.,CASSLGTTETQYF,TGTGCCAGCAGCTTGGGGACTACAGAGACCCAGTACTTC
TRBV2,TRBJ2-1,.,TRBD2,CASSDQTSGGGGQFF,TGTGCCAGCAGTGACCAGACTAGCGGGGGGGGCGGGCAGTTCTTC
TRBV7-9,TRBJ1-1,.,TRBD1,CASSLLGQGDTEAFF,TGTGCCAGCAGTCTTTTGGGACAGGGGGACACTGAAGCTTTCTTT
TRBV27,TRBJ1-6,few,.,CASSSMDSSPLHF,TGTGCCAGCAGTTCCATGGACTCTTCACCCCTCCACTTT
TRBV19,TRBJ1-5,few,TRBD1,CASNDPPRTGGMPQHF,TGTGCCAGTAACGACCCCCCCCGGACAGGGGGAATGCCCCAGCATTTT
TRBV2,TRBJ2-2,.,.,CASSGRTGRRTGELFF,TGTGCCAGCAGCGGGAGGACAGGGAGGAGGACCGGGGAGCTGTTTTTT
TRBV27,TRBJ2-2,.,TRBD1,CASRDSRLAGELFF,TGTGCCAGCCGGGACAGCCGTCTCGCCGGGGAGCTGTTTTTT
TRBV7-3,TRBJ1-1,.,.,CASKQGMNTEAFF,TGTGCCAGCAAGCAGGGGATGAACACTGAAGCTTTCTTT
TRBV5-4,TRBJ1-2,.,TRBD1,CASSNFGQGNYGYTF,TGTGCCAGCAGCAACTTCGGACAGGGCAACTATGGCTACACCTTC
TRBV5-1,TRBJ1-1,once,TRBD1,CASSRDRPSLSEAFF,TGCGCCAGCAGCCGGGACAGGCCCTCCCTCTCTGAAGCTTTCTTT
TRBV19,TRBJ1-1,.,TRBD1,CASTPRGTGRYVLNTEAFF,TGTGCCAGTACCCCTCGAGGGACAGGGCGATATGTCCTGAACACTGAAGCTTTCTTT
TRBV4-3,TRBJ2-2,.,.,CASSHLRGEDTGELFF,TGCGCCAGCAGCCATCTCCGGGGAGAAGACACCGGGGAGCTGTTTTTT
TRBV2,TRBJ1-4,.,.,CASSEIGVSEKLFF,TGTGCCAGCAGTGAAATCGGAGTAAGTGAAAAACTGTTTTTT
TRBV7-9,TRBJ1-2,.,.,CSSRPAHGSWLYGYTF,TGTTCCAGCAGGCCAGCGCACGGCTCGTGGCTCTATGGCTACACCTTC
TRBV27,TRBJ2-7,.,.,CATRRGYEQYF,TGTGCCACCCGGAGGGGCTACGAGCAGTACTTC
TRBV5-1,TRBJ2-7,.,.,CASSPTGGSWNEQYF,TGCGCCAGCAGCCCGACCGGGGGTAGTTGGAACGAGCAGTACTTC
TRBV2,TRBJ2-3,.,TRBD2,CASSLPGLAGPDTQYF,TGTGCCAGCAGTCTTCCGGGACTAGCGGGGCCAGATACGCAGTATTTT
TRBV6-5,TRBJ2-6,.,TRBD1,CASSSRQGSGANVLTF,TGTGCCAGCAGTTCCCGACAGGGTTCCGGGGCCAACGTCCTGACTTTC
TRBV7-2,TRBJ2-7,.,TRBD2,CASSFNLAGGHEQYF,TGTGCCAGCAGCTTTAACCTAGCGGGAGGCCACGAGCAGTACTTC
TRBV6-4,TRBJ2-5,once,TRBD2,CASSDSSLAGGQETQYF,TGTGCCAGCAGTGACTCATCGCTAGCGGGGGGACAAGAGACCCAGTACTTC
TRBV7-6,TRBJ2-1,.,.,CASSPAGSYNEQFF,TGTGCCAGCAGCCCCGCGGGATCCTACAATGAGCAGTTCTTC
TRBV2,TRBJ1-1,.,TRBD1,CASSGERRGRLNTEAFF,TGTGCCAGCAGTGGGGAAAGGAGGGGGCGATTGAACACTGAAGCTTTCTTT
TRBV7-6,TRBJ2-2,.,.,CASSSIGVTEGELFF,TGTGCCAGCAGCTCAATCGGGGTGACTGAGGGGGAGCTGTTTTTT
TRBV6-1,TRBJ1-1,few,.,CASSADSPSSEAFF,TGTGCCAGCAGTGCGGACAGTCCATCTTCTGAAGCTTTCTTT
TRBV5-4,TRBJ1-4,.,.,CASSPGTAPGKLFF,TGTGCCAGCAGCCCCGGGACTGCGCCAGGAAAACTGTTTTTT
TRBV6-5,TRBJ1-2,.,.,CASSYSSPSHGYTF,TGTGCCAGCAGTTACTCGAGTCCTTCCCATGGCTACACCTTC
TRBV6-5,TRBJ1-2,few,.,CASNHGRTGNYGYTF,TGTGCCAGCAACCACGGGCGTACAGGGAACTATGGCTACACCTTC
TRBV5-1,TRBJ2-2,.,.,CASSRGDLNTGELFF,TGCGCCAGCAGCCGCGGGGACCTGAACACCGGGGAGCTGTTTTTT
TRBV6-5,TRBJ1-6,.,.,CASRQNNSPLHF,TGTGCCAGCAGACAAAATAATTCACCCCTCCACTTT
TRBV6-5,TRBJ1-4,few,.,CASRPGQGSEKLFF,TGTGCCAGCAGGCCGGGACAAGGGAGTGAAAAACTGTTTTTT
TRBV10-2,TRBJ2-7,once,.,CASEDRPSSYEQYF,TGCGCCAGCGAAGACAGGCCTAGCTCCTACGAGCAGTACTTC
TRBV6-5,TRBJ1-2,.,.,CASSSQGIGYTF,TGTGCCAGCAGTTCCCAGGGGATCGGCTACACCTTC
TRBV27,TRBJ1-2,.,.,CASSLFLGGGYTF,TGTGCCAGCAGTTTATTTCTCGGGGGAGGCTACACCTTC
TRBV7-6,TRBJ2-3,.,TRBD2,CASSLGLADPFDTQYF,TGTGCCAGCAGCTTAGGACTAGCGGACCCTTTTGATACGCAGTATTTT
TRBV5-1,TRBJ2-1,.,TRBD2,CASSTQTSGVGYNEQFF,TGCGCCAGCAGCACCCAGACTAGCGGGGTGGGCTACAATGAGCAGTTCTTC
TRBV15,TRBJ1-6,.,.,CATSTEGGRNSPLHF,TGCGCCACCAGCACCGAAGGAGGCAGGAATTCACCCCTCCACTTT
TRBV9,TRBJ1-1,.,TRBD1,CASSPPGGAFF,TGTGCCAGCAGCCCGCCAGGGGGAGCTTTCTTT
TRBV19,TRBJ2-3,.,.,CASQMRQVDTQYF,TGTGCCAGTCAAATGCGACAGGTAGATACGCAGTATTTT